This record covers a single T cell receptor (beta chain). Its target is not known. The table came from immunoSEQ multiplex PCR; TCRdb's copy has only in-frame clones and leaves some out. Of fewer than 30,000 clones listed, less than 95% are singletons. These data are taken from a study of T cells in localized non-small cell lung cancer. Broader study findings: One tumor region alone was sequenced, and heterogeneity therefore remains possible. Greater T cell density in blood accompanied longer overall survival. There was higher T cell clonality in uninvolved adjacent lung than in tumor, and it was highest there. Researchers found a median around 58 of the top 100 tumor clones in adjacent lung.

In germline, CDR1 is WSHSY, CDR2 SAAADI. V dropped 3 bases and J dropped 0 bases, with 14 bases sitting between them. This CDR3 has 17 residues. The rearrangement joins TRBV10-2 to TRBJ2-2, with D uncertain. The sample in question was peripheral blood, obtained before any cancer treatment. The sequence was collected from a woman aged 40-69 years with stage I lung adenocarcinoma. This chain's CDR3 is CASSERSVTANTGELFF. CDR3 nucleotide sequence: TGCGCCAGCAGTGAAAGGTCGGTAACAGCGAACACCGGGGAGCTGTTTTTT.